These 14 T cell receptor beta chains came from one sample sequenced in a study of CD4 T cell repertoires in COVID-19. The method was immunoSEQ multiplex PCR; TCRdb's version includes in-frame clones alone and lacks a portion of them. The sample yields about 22,000 clones, 87% seen once. Sequencing was done directly on freshly isolated, uncultured memory T cells. This specimen consisted of central memory CD4+ T cells from blood, obtained before the COVID-19 pandemic. These receptors were obtained from a human donor who had COVID-19.

V is TRBV5-1 and J is TRBJ2-5, with 12 positions matching TRBD2. This CDR3 is built from 16 residues. Germline loops: CDR1 SGHRS, CDR2 YFSETQ. V was clipped by 2 bases and J by 3 bases; unmatched bases: 5. The CDR3: CASSLARLAGEETQYF. In nucleotides, the CDR3 is TGCGCCAGCAGCTTAGCCAGACTAGCGGGGGAAGAGACCCAGTACTTC. Full variable domain (outside the CDR3, taken from reference TRBV5-1 and TRBJ2-5): KAGVTQTPRYLIKTRGQQVTLSCSPISGHRSVSWYQQTPGQGLQFLFEYFSETQRNKGNFPGRFSGRQFSNSRSEMNVSTLELGDSALYLCASSLARLAGEETQYFGPGTRLLVL.

The chain combines TRBV29-1 with TRBJ1-5, with D possibly matching TRBD1 (6 bases). V dropped 7 bases and J dropped 5 bases, with 12 bases sitting between them. In germline, CDR1 is SQVTM, CDR2 ANQGSEA. This CDR3 spans 12 amino acids. The CDR3 DNA reads as TGCAGCGCCCGACAGGAAGATCAGCCCCAGCATTTT. Its protein is CSARQEDQPQHF.

The rearrangement uses TRBV4-1 and TRBJ1-5; a weak D match, TRBD1 (6 bases). This CDR3 comprises 16 residues. V gave up 0 bases and J gave up 11 bases, with 20 bases separating them. Germline-derived CDR1 and CDR2 are MGHRA and YSYEKL. The CDR3 reads CASSQDLVARGGSQHF. CDR3 bases: TGCGCCAGCAGCCAAGATTTAGTGGCCAGGGGAGGGTCCCAGCATTTT.

The J gene is TRBJ2-1, the V gene TRBV10-3; possible D gene TRBD2, 6 bases. Germline V gene lookup returns CDR1 ENHRY and CDR2 SYGVKD. V was pared by 0 bases and J by 6 bases, with 18 bases between. This CDR3 region has 17 residues. DNA of the CDR3: TGTGCCATCAGTGAGTCGGGTCTCGGGGGAGCGATCAATGAGCAGTTCTTC. Its translation: CAISESGLGGAINEQFF.

This clone was found once. This rearrangement joins TRBV14 to TRBJ1-6, with D possibly TRBD1 on 6 matching bases. The V gene's germline CDR1 is SGHDN and CDR2 FVKESK. Trimming pared 0 bases from V and 0 bases from J, leaving 12 bases between. The CDR3 is 18 residues long. DNA of the CDR3: TGTGCCAGCAGCCAAGAAAAGGGGGAGAGCTCCTATAATTCACCCCTCCACTTT. Its translation is CASSQEKGESSYNSPLHF. The whole variable domain, remainder taken from reference TRBV14 and TRBJ1-6, is EAGVTQFPSHSVIEKGQTVTLRCDPISGHDNLYWYRRVMGKEIKFLLHFVKESKQDESGMPNNRFLAERTGGTYSTLKVQPAELEDSGVYFCASSQEKGESSYNSPLHFGNGTRLTVT.

The V gene is TRBV5-4, the J gene TRBJ1-1, with a weak D call TRBD1 (6 bases). The CDR3 loop spans 12 amino acids. V dropped 7 bases and J dropped 1 base, with 8 bases sitting between them. Germline V lookup: CDR1 SGHNT, CDR2 YYREEE (reference sequence). The CDR3 DNA reads TGTGCCAGCGGGGGCAAGAACACTGAAGCTTTCTTT. It encodes CASGGKNTEAFF.

This chain connects TRBV5-1 to TRBJ2-1; D remains ambiguous. The CDR3 has 13 residues. Trimming removed 0 bases at V and 7 bases at J, with 8 bases between. Germline V gene lookup returns CDR1 SGHRS and CDR2 YFSETQ. This chain's CDR3 is CASSLAVTNEQFF. CDR3 sequence (DNA): TGCGCCAGCAGCTTGGCCGTAACTAATGAGCAGTTCTTC.

This clone was seen a handful of times. The chain links TRBV7-2 to TRBJ1-2; D may be TRBD1 (5 bases). The CDR3 spans 13 residues. Trimming took off 3 bases at V and 8 bases at J, with 13 bases between the two ends. The germline CDR1 and CDR2 sequences are SGHTA and FQGNSA. Written as DNA, the CDR3 is TGTGCCAGCAGCTTTTCAGGGTTTAAAGGCTACACCTTC. Amino acids: CASSFSGFKGYTF.

This chain uses TRBV11-2 with TRBJ2-2; D uncertain. CDR3 length equals 12 residues. Germline V gene lookup returns CDR1 SGHAT and CDR2 FQNNGV. V was shortened by 5 bases and J by 5 bases, with 6 bases between the two germline ends. CDR3 residues: CASSLLTGELFF. CDR3 DNA: TGTGCCAGCAGCCTCCTAACCGGGGAGCTGTTTTTT.

The chain carries TRBV7-2 and TRBJ2-1; 10 nucleotides agree with TRBD2. Germline assignment: CDR1 SGHTA and CDR2 FQGNSA. CDR3 size: 13 residues. V was pared by 4 bases and J by 12 bases, with 6 bases of the junction left unmatched. CDR3 coding DNA: TGTGCCAGCAGCTCTACTAGCGGGATGGGGCAGTTCTTC. This encodes CASSSTSGMGQFF.

This chain links TRBV10-3 with TRBJ2-3; no firm D call. This CDR3 is 15 amino acids long. Germline V gene data show CDR1 as ENHRY and CDR2 as SYGVKD. Trimming cost V 3 bases and J 0 bases, with 10 bases left between them. The CDR3 protein is CAISDGRPSTDTQYF. As DNA, the CDR3 is TGTGCCATCAGTGATGGCAGGCCAAGCACAGATACGCAGTATTTT.

The genes are TRBV4-1 and TRBJ2-5; possible D gene TRBD1, 5 bases. The germline V and J ends were trimmed by 0 bases and 2 bases, with 13 bases remaining between them. This CDR3 spans 16 amino acids. From germline, CDR1 is MGHRA and CDR2 YSYEKL. The CDR3 sequence: CASSQEGPGIQETQYF. In DNA, the CDR3 is TGCGCCAGCAGCCAAGAGGGTCCAGGGATACAAGAGACCCAGTACTTC.

This clone was picked up one time. V and J are TRBV6-5 and TRBJ1-5; a weak D match, TRBD1 (5 bases). This CDR3 is 13 amino acids long. The germline V and J ends were trimmed by 9 bases and 4 bases, with 13 bases remaining between them. CDR1 and CDR2 (germline): MNHEY, SVGAGI. The CDR3 nucleotides are TGTGCCAGTAGGGGAAGCCTTAATCAGCCCCAGCATTTT. It is translated as CASRGSLNQPQHF.

The rearrangement uses TRBV27 and TRBJ1-4; D ambiguous. This CDR3 spans 15 amino acids. From germline, CDR1 is MNHEY and CDR2 SMNVEV (reference sequence). The V gene lost 2 bases and the J gene lost 7 bases, with 14 bases spanning the gap. CDR3 in amino acids: CASSLSFRGSEKLFF. CDR3 DNA: TGTGCCAGCAGTTTAAGTTTCCGAGGGAGTGAAAAACTGTTTTTT.